The TCR beta chain described here comes from a study of T cell responses to AZD1222 COVID-19 vaccine. CDR3 length: 11 residues. Trimming took off 1 base at V and 11 bases at J, with 11 bases between the two ends. Germline CDR1 reads GTSNPN; CDR2 reads SVGIG (reference sequence). This clone has more than one count but fewer than ten. Its antigen remains unknown. Study results and caveats: Sampling that yielded the repertoires occurred only after the peak T cell response. Only 5 or 6 AZD1222 recipients were seropositive at baseline.

Clones were read by immunoSEQ multiplex PCR, and TCRdb kept only the in-frame ones, dropping some. Of over 100,000 clones listed, approximately 93% are singletons. This chain connects TRBV30 to TRBJ1-1; tentatively, D is TRBD1 (5 bases). The sequenced sample was peripheral blood, obtained on day 0 of AZD1222 vaccination. This TCR was sampled from an adult in good health. As DNA, the CDR3 is TGTGCCTGGAGTGAGGTGGACAAGGCTTTCTTT. Protein sequence: CAWSEVDKAFF.